A selection of T cell receptor beta chains follows, all from one sample in a study of PD-1 blockade in mismatch repair-deficient tumors. Method: immunoSEQ multiplex PCR; TCRdb's copy keeps in-frame clones and lacks some. Of some 26,000 clones in the sample, around 80% were seen once. This specimen was peripheral blood, taken 12 weeks after starting pembrolizumab. These receptors were collected from an adult with mismatch repair-deficient cancer. Both conserved end residues are part of each CDR3. Fields, in order: CDR3 protein, CDR3 DNA, clone size, D gene, J gene, V gene. The D gene is left open where the match is weak. Part of the rows lack a size; the others show once, few, many or a class for expanded clones.

CASSSRDRVSGAYEQYF | TGTGCCAGCAGCTCCCGGGACAGGGTATCCGGTGCCTACGAGCAGTACTTC | . | TRBD1 | TRBJ2-7 | TRBV5-6
CASSIVQGLDTQYF | TGTGCCAGTAGTATAGTCCAGGGGTTAGATACGCAGTATTTT | . | . | TRBJ2-3 | TRBV19
CAWNPLNRDSPYEQYF | TGTGCCTGGAACCCGTTAAACCGGGACAGTCCCTACGAGCAGTACTTC | few | TRBD1 | TRBJ2-7 | TRBV30
CASSESHQGYYEQYF | TGTGCCAGCAGTGAATCTCATCAGGGCTACTACGAGCAGTACTTC | . | . | TRBJ2-7 | TRBV25-1
CASSIGGSPTDTQYF | TGTGCCAGTAGTATAGGGGGGAGCCCCACAGATACGCAGTATTTT | once | . | TRBJ2-3 | TRBV19
CAWQTGGGNNEQFF | TGTGCCTGGCAGACTGGGGGAGGAAACAATGAGCAGTTCTTC | . | . | TRBJ2-1 | TRBV30
CASSEKRAETYEQYF | TGTGCCAGCAGTGAAAAGCGGGCTGAAACCTACGAGCAGTACTTC | . | . | TRBJ2-7 | TRBV2
CASSARTGMNTEAFF | TGTGCCAGCAGTGCCCGGACAGGGATGAACACTGAAGCTTTCTTT | once | TRBD1 | TRBJ1-1 | TRBV6-5
CASSYTGAGEQFF | TGTGCCAGCAGTTATACGGGAGCTGGTGAGCAGTTCTTC | . | . | TRBJ2-1 | TRBV6-6
CATSWGVLGNQPQHF | TGTGCCACCAGCTGGGGGGTCCTGGGCAATCAGCCCCAGCATTTT | . | . | TRBJ1-5 | TRBV15
CASSFPTGPHPEWETQYF | TGTGCCAGCAGCTTCCCGACAGGGCCCCATCCCGAATGGGAGACCCAGTACTTC | once | TRBD1 | TRBJ2-5 | TRBV7-2
CASSPGSSAFSYEQYF | TGTGCCAGCTCACCAGGCTCTAGCGCCTTCTCCTACGAGCAGTACTTC | . | . | TRBJ2-7 | TRBV18
CASSFSGASYNEQFF | TGTGCCAGCAGTTTTAGCGGGGCCTCCTACAATGAGCAGTTCTTC | . | TRBD2 | TRBJ2-1 | TRBV5-4
CASSPSRQNQETQYF | TGTGCCAGCAGCCCCTCCCGACAGAACCAAGAGACCCAGTACTTC | . | . | TRBJ2-5 | TRBV2
CASSQDRASEETQYF | TGTGCCAGCAGCCAAGATAGAGCTAGCGAAGAGACCCAGTACTTC | . | . | TRBJ2-5 | TRBV4-2
CATSRDRNRAADTQYF | TGTGCCACCAGCAGAGATCGTAACAGGGCCGCAGATACGCAGTATTTT | . | . | TRBJ2-3 | TRBV15
CASSPDYEQYF | TGTGCCAGCTCACCAGACTACGAGCAGTACTTC | few | . | TRBJ2-7 | TRBV18
CASSMGRNQPQHF | TGTGCCAGTAGTATGGGGCGCAATCAGCCCCAGCATTTT | . | . | TRBJ1-5 | TRBV19
CASSYSSDSGKNIQYF | TGTGCCAGCAGTTACTCGAGTGACAGTGGAAAAAACATTCAGTACTTC | . | . | TRBJ2-4 | TRBV6-5
CASIEGAYYNEQFF | TGTGCCAGCATAGAGGGAGCTTACTACAATGAGCAGTTCTTC | . | . | TRBJ2-1 | TRBV7-9
CATSRDRETAEQYF | TGTGCCACCAGCAGGGACAGGGAGACGGCCGAGCAGTACTTC | once | TRBD1 | TRBJ2-7 | TRBV15
CASSLGLENNEQFF | TGTGCCAGCAGCTTAGGTCTAGAGAACAATGAGCAGTTCTTC | . | . | TRBJ2-1 | TRBV7-3
CASSLATSGRFNEQFF | TGTGCCAGCAGCTTAGCGACTAGCGGGAGATTCAATGAGCAGTTCTTC | . | TRBD2 | TRBJ2-1 | TRBV11-2
CASSLSGAHQETQYF | TGCGCCAGCAGCCTATCCGGGGCCCATCAAGAGACCCAGTACTTC | . | . | TRBJ2-5 | TRBV5-1
CASSLINRENYEQYF | TGTGCCAGCAGCTTAATAAACAGGGAGAATTACGAGCAGTACTTC | . | . | TRBJ2-7 | TRBV13
CARSGGSSYNEQFF | TGTGCCAGATCTGGCGGGAGCTCCTACAATGAGCAGTTCTTC | . | TRBD2 | TRBJ2-1 | TRBV2
CSVEESGVPYNEQFF | TGCAGCGTTGAGGAGTCGGGAGTCCCCTACAATGAGCAGTTCTTC | . | . | TRBJ2-1 | TRBV29-1
CASSTTGVGYTF | TGTGCCAGCAGCACAACAGGGGTTGGCTACACCTTC | . | TRBD1 | TRBJ1-2 | TRBV6-1
CASSKDTYEQYF | TGTGCCAGCAGCAAAGACACCTACGAGCAGTACTTC | few | . | TRBJ2-7 | TRBV21-1
CASSLVLGDQPQHF | TGTGCCAGCAGCTTAGTTCTGGGAGATCAGCCCCAGCATTTT | few | . | TRBJ1-5 | TRBV7-2
CASSRGGASRTGNTIYF | TGTGCCAGCAGCCGTGGGGGGGCGTCGAGAACTGGAAACACCATATATTTT | . | . | TRBJ1-3 | TRBV11-3
CASASEDIQYF | TGTGCCAGCGCCAGCGAAGACATTCAGTACTTC | . | . | TRBJ2-4 | TRBV13
CASSAGTPTEAFF | TGTGCCAGCAGCGCCGGGACTCCCACTGAAGCTTTCTTT | . | . | TRBJ1-1 | TRBV7-8
CASSPGQGKISGANVLTF | TGTGCCAGCTCACCAGGACAGGGTAAAATATCTGGGGCCAACGTCCTGACTTTC | . | TRBD1 | TRBJ2-6 | TRBV18
CASSLAGTGYDNEQFF | TGCGCCAGCAGCTTGGCCGGGACAGGGTATGACAATGAGCAGTTCTTC | . | TRBD1 | TRBJ2-1 | TRBV5-1
CAISISRGPRTDTQYF | TGTGCCATCAGTATTTCCAGGGGGCCGCGCACAGATACGCAGTATTTT | . | TRBD1 | TRBJ2-3 | TRBV10-3
CASSPPYGAHNEQFF | TGTGCCAGCAGCCCCCCGTACGGAGCCCACAATGAGCAGTTCTTC | . | . | TRBJ2-1 | TRBV9
CASSYSKGGKLFF | TGTGCCAGCAGTTACTCGAAGGGCGGAAAACTGTTTTTT | medium-sized | . | TRBJ1-4 | TRBV6-5